This TCR beta chain was sequenced during a study of cytomegalovirus exposure and HLA in healthy donors. General study findings and limits: TCR beta sequences reportedly predicted most subjects' HLA-A and HLA-B alleles accurately. Productive status was seen about 87% or about 30% of the time for most TCR beta V segments in an earlier analysis.

Regarding this clone: Antigen: not known.

A multiplex PCR was run with 60 Vbeta primers and 13 Jbeta primers. How the authors handled the data: Some 9.9 million of about 80 million unique TCR beta chains were shared, per a later count. Some clones are missing from TCRdb's copy, which holds only in-frame ones; the method was immunoSEQ multiplex PCR. That table is the source of V, J and clone size, and D and trimming were worked out from the DNA. The sample totals over 110,000 clones; its top ten clones hold 0.9% to 1%. Trimming took off 4 bases at V and 14 bases at J, with 12 bases between the two ends. This CDR3 is built from 12 residues. Germline values: CDR1 MDHEN, CDR2 SYDVKM.

This rearrangement joins TRBV28 to TRBJ1-6; TRBD1 might be the D (5 bases). The TCR comes from a male donor in good health and CMV-seronegative. Sequencing was performed on PBMCs. The CDR3 DNA is TGTGCCAGCAGTTCGCCAGGGTTTTCCCTCCACTTT. Amino acids: CASSSPGFSLHF.